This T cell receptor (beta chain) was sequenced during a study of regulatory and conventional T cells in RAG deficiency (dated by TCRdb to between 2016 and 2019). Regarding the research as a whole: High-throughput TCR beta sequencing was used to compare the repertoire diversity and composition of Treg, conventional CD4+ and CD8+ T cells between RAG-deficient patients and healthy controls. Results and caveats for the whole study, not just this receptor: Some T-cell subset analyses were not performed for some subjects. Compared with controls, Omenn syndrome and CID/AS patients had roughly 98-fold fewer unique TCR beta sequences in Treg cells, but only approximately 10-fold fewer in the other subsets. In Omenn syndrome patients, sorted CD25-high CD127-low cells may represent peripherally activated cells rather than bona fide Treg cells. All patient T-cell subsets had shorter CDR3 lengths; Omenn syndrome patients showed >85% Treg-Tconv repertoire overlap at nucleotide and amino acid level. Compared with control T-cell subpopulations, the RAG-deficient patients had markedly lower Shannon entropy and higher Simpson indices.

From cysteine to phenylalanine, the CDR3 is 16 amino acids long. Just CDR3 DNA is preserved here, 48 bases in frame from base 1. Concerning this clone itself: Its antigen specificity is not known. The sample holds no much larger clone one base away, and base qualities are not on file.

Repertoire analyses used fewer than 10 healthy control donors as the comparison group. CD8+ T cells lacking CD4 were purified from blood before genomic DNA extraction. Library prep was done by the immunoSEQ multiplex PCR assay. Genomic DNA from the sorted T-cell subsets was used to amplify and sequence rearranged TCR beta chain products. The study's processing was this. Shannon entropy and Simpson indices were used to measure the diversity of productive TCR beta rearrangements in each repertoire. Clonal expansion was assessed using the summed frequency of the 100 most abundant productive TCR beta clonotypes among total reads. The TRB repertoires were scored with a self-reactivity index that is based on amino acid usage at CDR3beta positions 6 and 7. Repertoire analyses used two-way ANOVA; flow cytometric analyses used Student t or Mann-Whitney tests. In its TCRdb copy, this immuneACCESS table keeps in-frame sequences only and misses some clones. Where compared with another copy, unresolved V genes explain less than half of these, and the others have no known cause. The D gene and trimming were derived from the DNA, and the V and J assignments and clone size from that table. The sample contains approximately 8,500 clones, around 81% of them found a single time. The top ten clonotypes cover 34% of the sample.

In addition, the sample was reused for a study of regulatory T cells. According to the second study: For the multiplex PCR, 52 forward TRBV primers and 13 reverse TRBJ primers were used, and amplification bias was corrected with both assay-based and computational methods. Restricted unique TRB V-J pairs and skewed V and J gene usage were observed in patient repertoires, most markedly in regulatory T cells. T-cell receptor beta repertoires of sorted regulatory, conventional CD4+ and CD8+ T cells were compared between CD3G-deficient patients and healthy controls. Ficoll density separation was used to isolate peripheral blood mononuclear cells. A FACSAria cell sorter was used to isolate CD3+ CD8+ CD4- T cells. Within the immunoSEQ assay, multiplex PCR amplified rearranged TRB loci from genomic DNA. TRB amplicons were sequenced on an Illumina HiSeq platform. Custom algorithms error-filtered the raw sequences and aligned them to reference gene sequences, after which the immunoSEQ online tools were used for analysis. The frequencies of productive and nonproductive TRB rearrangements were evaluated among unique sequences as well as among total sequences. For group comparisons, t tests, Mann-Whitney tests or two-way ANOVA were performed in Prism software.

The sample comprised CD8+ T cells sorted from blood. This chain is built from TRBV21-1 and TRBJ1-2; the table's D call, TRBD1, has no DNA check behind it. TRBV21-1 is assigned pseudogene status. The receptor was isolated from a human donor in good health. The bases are TGTGCCAGCAGCGGTCCCGGGACAGGGGTTAACTATGGCTACACCTTC. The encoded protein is CASSGPGTGVNYGYTF.